This is a list of T cell receptor beta chains from one sample in a study of T cells in Graves' hyperthyroidism and ophthalmopathy. TCRdb re-derived calls from the multiplex PCR reads in MiXCR, one entry per CDR3 protein. Here the sample spans 500,000 to 750,000 distinct CDR3 sequences, approximately 44% being singletons. Sample: peripheral blood or thyroid tissue (not recorded which). These receptor sequences come from a woman aged 18-35 years with Graves' hyperthyroidism. Both conserved end residues are part of each CDR3. The D gene is left open where the match is weak. Size values are once, few and many counts, or a class for expanded clones, and some rows have none.

size	D	J	V	CDR3	DNA
.	.	TRBJ1-2	TRBV2	CASRAEAGNTRDGNYGYTF	TGTGCCAGCAGGGCCGAAGCTGGAAACACCCGGGACGGCAACTATGGCTACACCTTC
.	.	TRBJ2-5	TRBV15	CATSSLDRLETQYF	TGTGCCACCAGCAGTTTGGACCGTTTGGAGACCCAGTACTTC
.	.	TRBJ1-5	TRBV20-1	CSARRGKENQPQHF	TGCAGTGCTAGGAGGGGAAAGGAGAATCAGCCCCAGCATTTT
many	.	TRBJ1-1	TRBV5-6	CASSPLLGDPEDTEAFF	TGTGCCAGCAGCCCCCTTTTGGGGGACCCAGAGGACACTGAAGCTTTCTTT
.	.	TRBJ1-3	TRBV9	CASSVEGTTGNTIYF	TGTGCCAGCAGCGTAGAAGGGACGACTGGAAACACCATATATTTT
.	.	TRBJ2-7	TRBV2	CASSVNDEQYF	TGTGCCAGCAGTGTTAACGATGAGCAGTACTTC
many	.	TRBJ1-1	TRBV27	CATAWGSWDNTEAFF	TGTGCCACGGCTTGGGGGAGCTGGGACAACACTGAAGCTTTCTTT
.	TRBD1	TRBJ1-2	TRBV29-1	CSVAQGQGAGGYTF	TGCAGCGTTGCACAGGGACAGGGGGCTGGAGGCTACACCTTC
many	.	TRBJ1-6	TRBV4-3	CASSQDLQAQPNSPLHF	TGCGCCAGCAGCCAAGATCTACAGGCCCAACCCAATTCACCCCTCCACTTT
few	TRBD1	TRBJ1-6	TRBV12-5	CASGLDRTGNSPLHF	TGTGCTAGTGGTTTGGATAGGACAGGGAATTCACCCCTCCACTTT
many	.	TRBJ1-1	TRBV20-1	CSALVRTEAFF	TGCAGTGCTCTAGTGAGGACTGAAGCTTTCTTT
many	.	TRBJ2-7	TRBV25-1	CASSESASYEQYF	TGTGCCAGCAGTGAATCTGCCTCCTACGAGCAGTACTTC
many	.	TRBJ2-2	TRBV11-2	CALSSTGELFF	TGTGCCCTCTCAAGCACCGGGGAGCTGTTTTTT
.	TRBD2	TRBJ2-7	TRBV14	CASSPLAGNDYEQYF	TGTGCCAGCAGCCCACTAGCGGGAAACGACTACGAGCAGTACTTC
many	.	TRBJ2-2	TRBV6-2/TRBV6-3	CASTYAREYSGELFF	TGTGCCAGCACCTACGCACGGGAGTACTCCGGGGAGCTGTTTTTT
many	.	TRBJ1-3	TRBV5-1	CASSLDAFSGNTIYF	TGCGCCAGCAGCTTGGATGCCTTCTCTGGAAACACCATATATTTT
.	TRBD1	TRBJ1-2	TRBV5-1	CVSSLPDRSYGYTF	TGCGTCAGCAGCCTCCCGGACAGGTCCTATGGTTACACCTTC
.	TRBD1	TRBJ1-2	TRBV29-1	CSSSTGGYGYTF	TGCAGCAGTTCGACAGGGGGCTATGGCTACACCTTC
.	.	TRBJ2-1	TRBV9	CASSDRDLLSEEQFF	TGTGCCAGCAGCGACCGGGACCTTCTATCGGAGGAGCAGTTCTTC
.	.	TRBJ2-3	TRBV20-1	CSARGEDTQYF	TGCAGTGCTAGGGGGGAAGATACGCAGTATTTT
many	.	TRBJ2-2	TRBV9	CASSPKGRVFTGELFF	TGTGCCAGCAGCCCTAAGGGCCGGGTTTTCACCGGGGAGCTGTTTTTT
.	.	TRBJ1-2	TRBV10-3	CAISESLRGSGYTF	TGTGCCATCAGTGAGTCGCTGAGGGGGAGCGGCTACACCTTC
few	.	TRBJ1-1	TRBV29-1	CSVGDGTLF	.
.	.	TRBJ2-5	TRBV7-6	CASSLADSSQETQYF	TGTGCCAGCAGTTTGGCGGACAGCAGTCAAGAGACCCAGTACTTC
.	TRBD1	TRBJ1-1	TRBV10-3	CAISDLRTGIDTEAFF	TGTGCCATCAGTGACCTCCGGACAGGGATTGACACTGAAGCTTTCTTT
.	TRBD2	TRBJ2-7	TRBV5-1	CASSPGLAGWAYEQYF	TGCGCCAGCAGCCCGGGACTAGCGGGATGGGCCTACGAGCAGTACTTC
.	TRBD1	TRBJ1-3	TRBV20-1	CSAAGQPGNTIYF	TGCAGTGCGGCGGGACAGCCAGGAAACACCATATATTTT